The 10 T cell receptor beta chains below all came from one sample that was sequenced in a study of shared T cell receptors in the human thymus. Repertoires were generated with immunoSEQ multiplex PCR, while TCRdb's copy carries only in-frame clones and drops some. The sample includes 600,000 or so clones, around 87% seen only once; the top ten take roughly 0.0086%. These same records also appear under a second study, on human thymus T cells.

Material for sequencing was thymocytes. The receptors come from a boy younger than two with a congenital heart defect.

The J gene is TRBJ2-7, the V gene TRBV30; 10 positions agree with TRBD1. This CDR3 has 13 amino acids. Losses at the gene ends were 5 bases for V and 3 bases for J; bases not matched to a gene: 4. Per germline, CDR1 GTSNPN and CDR2 SVGIG (reference sequence). This CDR3 is CAWEGQGGYEQYF. The CDR3 DNA follows: TGTGCCTGGGAAGGACAGGGGGGCTACGAGCAGTACTTC. Looking up the rest from reference TRBV30 and TRBJ2-7 gives the full variable domain: SQTIHQWPATLVQPVGSPLSLECTVEGTSNPNLYWYRQAAGRGLQLLFYSVGIGQISSEVPQNLSASRPQDRQFILSSKKLLLSDSGFYLCAWEGQGGYEQYFGPGTRLTVT.

This chain connects TRBV5-4 to TRBJ1-2, with D possibly matching TRBD1 (5 bases). V lost 0 bases to trimming and J lost 0 bases, with 9 bases between them. CDR3 length equals 15 residues. Germline assignment: CDR1 SGHNT and CDR2 YYREEE (reference sequence). For the CDR3, the DNA is TGTGCCAGCAGCTTGGAGGGGTCTGCTAACTATGGCTACACCTTC. Protein sequence: CASSLEGSANYGYTF.

This clone occurred once. The chain carries TRBV4-2 and TRBJ2-7, with 15 bases fitting TRBD2. V was pared by 1 base and J by 3 bases, with 7 bases of the junction left unmatched. The CDR3 totals 18 residues. Per germline, CDR1 LGHNA and CDR2 YNFKEQ. CDR3 nucleotides: TGTGCCAGCAGCCAAGGGACTAGCGGGGGGGCGGGGGACTACGAGCAGTACTTC. Translated, it gives CASSQGTSGGAGDYEQYF.

V and J are TRBV5-6 and TRBJ2-3; 9 bases align to TRBD1. This CDR3 is built from 15 residues. V lost 1 base to trimming and J lost 4 bases; unmatched junction nucleotides: 4. Germline CDR1 reads SGHDT; CDR2 reads YYEEEE. The CDR3 DNA reads TGTGCCAGCAGCTTGTCGGGACAGGGTCCAGATACGCAGTATTTT. Its protein is CASSLSGQGPDTQYF. Full variable domain (remainder filled in from reference TRBV5-6 and TRBJ2-3): DAGVTQSPTHLIKTRGQQVTLRCSPKSGHDTVSWYQQALGQGPQFIFQYYEEEERQRGNFPDRFSGHQFPNYSSELNVNALLLGDSALYLCASSLSGQGPDTQYFGPGTRLTVL.

V is TRBV19 and J is TRBJ1-2; 8 bases align to TRBD1. Germline-derived CDR1 and CDR2 are LNHDA and SQIVND (reference sequence). This CDR3 region has 17 residues. After removal of 5 bases from V and 0 bases from J, the junction contained 11 bases not matched to a gene. DNA of the CDR3: TGTGCCAGTAGTGAGGCCCGAAGACAGGGGCCTAACTATGGCTACACCTTC. This codes for CASSEARRQGPNYGYTF.

The V gene is TRBV19, the J gene TRBJ1-5, with a weak D call TRBD1 (6 bases). The V gene lost 7 bases and the J gene lost 7 bases, with 23 bases spanning the gap. Germline V lookup: CDR1 LNHDA, CDR2 SQIVND (reference sequence). The CDR3 totals 16 residues. As DNA, the CDR3 is TGTGCCAGTATGGCCCTAGGGGGGGGCGAGAGACAGCCCCAGCATTTT. The encoded protein is CASMALGGGERQPQHF.

V is TRBV27 and J is TRBJ1-4; D is perhaps TRBD1 (5 bases). The CDR3 extends over 15 amino acids. Trimming cost V 7 bases and J 0 bases, with 12 bases left between them. Germline-derived CDR1 and CDR2 are MNHEY and SMNVEV (reference sequence). CDR3: CASNHQGPTNEKLFF. In nucleotides, the CDR3 is TGTGCCAGCAATCATCAGGGTCCAACTAATGAAAAACTGTTTTTT.

The chain is built from TRBV30 and TRBJ2-2; 8 positions match TRBD1. J lost 7 bases, V lost 8 bases, and 12 bases had no gene match. This CDR3 is built from 14 residues. CDR1 and CDR2 from the germline V gene are GTSNPN and SVGIG (reference sequence). The CDR3 DNA reads TGTGCCGCCACGGACAGGGAAGGCTACGGGGAGCTGTTTTTT. Its translation: CAATDREGYGELFF.

The V and J genes are TRBV5-6 and TRBJ1-3; 10 positions match TRBD1. This CDR3 spans 17 amino acids. Germline CDR1 is SGHDT and CDR2 is YYEEEE. The ends lost 1 base at V and 0 bases at J; junction bases unmatched: 4. Here the CDR3 DNA reads TGTGCCAGCAGCTTGCGGGACAGGGGCGTCTCTGGAAACACCATATATTTT. This encodes CASSLRDRGVSGNTIYF.

The gene calls are TRBV10-3 and TRBJ1-3; 7 nucleotides agree with TRBD1. The J segment lost 0 bases and the V segment lost 0 bases, leaving 5 bases of the junction unmatched. The CDR3 runs 17 residues. Germline V CDR1 and CDR2: ENHRY, SYGVKD. CDR3 sequence (DNA): TGTGCCATCAGTGAGTCCGGGACAGATAGCTCTGGAAACACCATATATTTT. Translating it yields CAISESGTDSSGNTIYF.